This is a list of T cell receptor beta chains from one sample in a study of cytomegalovirus exposure and HLA in healthy donors. Sequencing was performed with immunoSEQ multiplex PCR; in TCRdb, only in-frame clones are kept and a portion is missing. This table has nearly 200,000 clones, 82% appearing once. What was sequenced was PBMCs. These receptors all come from a boy aged 2 to 10 in good health and CMV-seronegative. Both conserved end residues are part of each CDR3. The D gene is left open where the match is weak. Clone size is given for some rows only: seen once, a few or many times, or a class if the clone is expanded.

clone size: once; D gene: -; V gene: TRBV10-3; J gene: TRBJ2-1; CDR3 DNA: TGTGCCATCAGTTCCAGGGTGGGGAGCAGGGGAATCCCAAATGAGCAGTTCTTC; CDR3 protein: CAISSRVGSRGIPNEQFF
clone size: once; D gene: -; V gene: TRBV12-5; J gene: TRBJ2-7; CDR3 DNA: TGTGCTAGTGGTCCGAGGAACGAGCAGTACTTC; CDR3 protein: CASGPRNEQYF
clone size: -; D gene: -; V gene: TRBV6-1; J gene: TRBJ1-4; CDR3 DNA: TGTGCCACTAGAAGAGGTTGGACTAATGAAAAACTGTTTTTT; CDR3 protein: CATRRGWTNEKLFF
clone size: once; D gene: TRBD2; V gene: TRBV7-2; J gene: TRBJ2-7; CDR3 DNA: TGTGCCAGCAGCTTATGGCTAGCGGACAACTCCTACGAGCAGTACTTC; CDR3 protein: CASSLWLADNSYEQYF
clone size: -; D gene: -; V gene: TRBV5-1; J gene: TRBJ1-4; CDR3 DNA: TGCGCCAGCAGCTTGGGTTGGTCGGGGTTGAAGGATGAAAAACTGTTTTTT; CDR3 protein: CASSLGWSGLKDEKLFF
clone size: -; D gene: TRBD2; V gene: TRBV4-1; J gene: TRBJ2-7; CDR3 DNA: TGCGCCAGCAGCCAGGGGCTAGCGGGGGGATCCTACGAGCAGTACTTC; CDR3 protein: CASSQGLAGGSYEQYF
clone size: -; D gene: TRBD2; V gene: TRBV5-6; J gene: TRBJ2-2; CDR3 DNA: TGTGCCAGCAGCTTGGTAGCGGGAAACACCGGGGAGCTGTTTTTT; CDR3 protein: CASSLVAGNTGELFF
clone size: -; D gene: TRBD2; V gene: TRBV4-2; J gene: TRBJ2-7; CDR3 DNA: TGTGCCAGCAGCCAAGTATCCAGCGGGGGCTCCTACGAGCAGTACTTC; CDR3 protein: CASSQVSSGGSYEQYF
clone size: -; D gene: -; V gene: TRBV7-9; J gene: TRBJ1-6; CDR3 DNA: TGTGCCAGCACAGGCCTAGCCAATTCACCCCTCCACTTT; CDR3 protein: CASTGLANSPLHF
clone size: -; D gene: -; V gene: TRBV7-8; J gene: TRBJ2-3; CDR3 DNA: TGTGCCAGCAGCCCAGGGGTCGGTGAAACGCAGTATTTT; CDR3 protein: CASSPGVGETQYF
clone size: few; D gene: -; V gene: TRBV9; J gene: TRBJ1-4; CDR3 DNA: TGTGCCAGCAGCGTAGGGGGCGGAGCAACTAATGAAAAACTGTTTTTT; CDR3 protein: CASSVGGGATNEKLFF
clone size: few; D gene: -; V gene: TRBV18; J gene: TRBJ1-4; CDR3 DNA: TGTGCCAGCTCACCACCGAATCGAGCCACCAATGAAAAACTGTTTTTT; CDR3 protein: CASSPPNRATNEKLFF
clone size: -; D gene: -; V gene: TRBV5-1; J gene: TRBJ1-3; CDR3 DNA: TGCGCCAGCAGCTTGGGCAGGGCTGGAAACACCATATATTTT; CDR3 protein: CASSLGRAGNTIYF
clone size: -; D gene: -; V gene: TRBV6-5; J gene: TRBJ1-1; CDR3 DNA: TGTGCCAGCAGTTTTACGGGGAACACTGAAGCTTTCTTT; CDR3 protein: CASSFTGNTEAFF
clone size: -; D gene: -; V gene: TRBV19; J gene: TRBJ2-5; CDR3 DNA: TGTGCCAGCGCCCCGAGAGACAGGGAGGCAGAGACCCAGTACTTC; CDR3 protein: CASAPRDREAETQYF
clone size: -; D gene: -; V gene: TRBV9; J gene: TRBJ2-7; CDR3 DNA: TGTGCCAGCAGCGTAGGGCTAGCCTACGAGCAGTACTTC; CDR3 protein: CASSVGLAYEQYF
clone size: -; D gene: TRBD1; V gene: TRBV18; J gene: TRBJ2-1; CDR3 DNA: TGTGCCAGCTCACTTAGACAGGGTTTCTTCCATGAGCAGTTCTTC; CDR3 protein: CASSLRQGFFHEQFF
clone size: -; D gene: -; V gene: TRBV5-6; J gene: TRBJ1-1; CDR3 DNA: TGTGCCAGCACCACGGGGGTGGTGAACACTGAAGCTTTCTTT; CDR3 protein: CASTTGVVNTEAFF
clone size: -; D gene: -; V gene: TRBV9; J gene: TRBJ1-3; CDR3 DNA: TGTGCCAGCAGCCCACGACTCTCCTCTGGAAACACCATATATTTT; CDR3 protein: CASSPRLSSGNTIYF
clone size: -; D gene: TRBD2; V gene: TRBV11-2; J gene: TRBJ2-3; CDR3 DNA: TGTGCCAGCAGCCCCTACTGGACTAGCGGGGGCACAGATACGCAGTATTTT; CDR3 protein: CASSPYWTSGGTDTQYF
clone size: -; D gene: -; V gene: TRBV7-8; J gene: TRBJ2-7; CDR3 DNA: TGTGCCAGCAGCCCGCGGAAGCCCCGCGACGAGCAGTACTTC; CDR3 protein: CASSPRKPRDEQYF
clone size: -; D gene: TRBD1; V gene: TRBV6-5; J gene: TRBJ1-2; CDR3 DNA: TGTGCCAGCAGTGGGACAGGGGGAAACTATGGCTACACCTTC; CDR3 protein: CASSGTGGNYGYTF
clone size: few; D gene: -; V gene: TRBV6-6; J gene: TRBJ1-6; CDR3 DNA: TGTGCCAGCGGCCGAGGGTTATCCTCCTATAATTCACCCCTCCACTTT; CDR3 protein: CASGRGLSSYNSPLHF
clone size: -; D gene: -; V gene: TRBV5-3; J gene: TRBJ2-5; CDR3 DNA: TGTGCCAGAACCCCGAGTAGCGCGGGTGTCTCCCAGTACTTC; CDR3 protein: CARTPSSAGVSQYF
clone size: -; D gene: -; V gene: TRBV5-4; J gene: TRBJ2-2; CDR3 DNA: TGTGCCAGCAGCTTGGTACCAGGTAACACCGGGGAGCTGTTTTTT; CDR3 protein: CASSLVPGNTGELFF
clone size: -; D gene: -; V gene: TRBV5-1; J gene: TRBJ2-3; CDR3 DNA: TGCGCCAGCGCTAGTAGCACAGATACGCAGTATTTT; CDR3 protein: CASASSTDTQYF
clone size: -; D gene: TRBD2; V gene: TRBV5-4; J gene: TRBJ2-5; CDR3 DNA: TGTGCCAGCAGGTCCGGGGGGGGGTCAGGAGAGACCCAGTACTTC; CDR3 protein: CASRSGGGSGETQYF
clone size: -; D gene: -; V gene: TRBV27; J gene: TRBJ2-7; CDR3 DNA: TGTGCCAGCAGCGACAGGTCCACCTACGAGCAGTACTTC; CDR3 protein: CASSDRSTYEQYF
clone size: -; D gene: -; V gene: TRBV18; J gene: TRBJ1-6; CDR3 DNA: TGTGCCAGCTCACCAAGTAATGTGGCAGGGGTTAATTCACCCCTCCACTTT; CDR3 protein: CASSPSNVAGVNSPLHF
clone size: -; D gene: TRBD2; V gene: TRBV13; J gene: TRBJ2-7; CDR3 DNA: TGTGCCAGCAGCAATTCCAGCGGGGTCGCCGAGCAGTACTTC; CDR3 protein: CASSNSSGVAEQYF
clone size: few; D gene: -; V gene: TRBV6-5; J gene: TRBJ1-2; CDR3 DNA: TGTGCCAGCAGTTACACCTCCCCAGGGAGGCATGGCTACACCTTC; CDR3 protein: CASSYTSPGRHGYTF
clone size: -; D gene: TRBD1; V gene: TRBV6-5; J gene: TRBJ1-5; CDR3 DNA: TGTGCCAGCAGCGGACAGGGTGGACAGCCCCAGCATTTT; CDR3 protein: CASSGQGGQPQHF
clone size: -; D gene: TRBD1; V gene: TRBV30; J gene: TRBJ2-7; CDR3 DNA: TGTGCCTGGAGGACCTGGGGACAGGGACCTCAAGAGCAGTACTTC; CDR3 protein: CAWRTWGQGPQEQYF
clone size: -; D gene: -; V gene: TRBV27; J gene: TRBJ2-5; CDR3 DNA: TGTGCCAGCAGTTCTACTATGGTAACCCAAGAGACCCAGTACTTC; CDR3 protein: CASSSTMVTQETQYF
clone size: -; D gene: -; V gene: TRBV4-3; J gene: TRBJ2-1; CDR3 DNA: TGCGCCAGCAGCCAAGAAGGGGGCTCCTACAATGAGCAGTTCTTC; CDR3 protein: CASSQEGGSYNEQFF
clone size: -; D gene: -; V gene: TRBV6-5; J gene: TRBJ2-7; CDR3 DNA: TGTGCCAGCAGCTCCCCGGGTATACCCTACGAGCAGTACTTC; CDR3 protein: CASSSPGIPYEQYF
clone size: -; D gene: -; V gene: TRBV13; J gene: TRBJ2-5; CDR3 DNA: TGTGCCAGCAGCTTGACGGGGTCAGAGACCCAGTACTTC; CDR3 protein: CASSLTGSETQYF
clone size: few; D gene: TRBD2; V gene: TRBV11-2; J gene: TRBJ2-1; CDR3 DNA: TGTGCCAGCAGCTCGCCGGGACTAGCATATGAGCAGTTCTTC; CDR3 protein: CASSSPGLAYEQFF
clone size: -; D gene: -; V gene: TRBV4-3; J gene: TRBJ1-3; CDR3 DNA: TGCGCCAGCAGCCAAGACAGGTCCGACTCTGGAAACACCATATATTTT; CDR3 protein: CASSQDRSDSGNTIYF
clone size: -; D gene: -; V gene: TRBV29-1; J gene: TRBJ1-1; CDR3 DNA: TGCAGCGGACAGGCATCCGCCCTGGGAGACACTGAAGCTTTCTTT; CDR3 protein: CSGQASALGDTEAFF
clone size: -; D gene: -; V gene: TRBV4-2; J gene: TRBJ2-5; CDR3 DNA: TGTGCCAGCAGCCAAGATCAGCCGGGAGAAGAGACCCAGTACTTC; CDR3 protein: CASSQDQPGEETQYF